This T cell receptor (beta chain) is drawn from a study of T cell responses to AZD1222 COVID-19 vaccine. General study findings and limits: With two AZD1222 doses given, Spike-specific TCR breadth and depth both rose.

This clone has just a few counts. Its antigen is currently unknown. Here immunoSEQ multiplex PCR was the method, and the copy in TCRdb shows in-frame clones only, minus some. The sample records about 42,000 clones, approximately 88% being singletons. Second doses were pooled across both intervals (about 4 or about 12 weeks). This sequence was found in an adult who received the AZD1222 COVID-19 vaccine. The sample here was peripheral blood, taken 28 days after the second AZD1222 dose.

CDR3 in DNA: TGTGCCAGCAGCCCCGGACAGGGGGCCGGAGGAAACACCATATATTTT. The encoded protein is CASSPGQGAGGNTIYF. The rearrangement links TRBV3-1 (or the pseudogene TRBV3-2) to TRBJ1-3, with TRBD1 identical over 11 bases. The germline gives CDR1 LGHDT, CDR2 YNNKEL (reference sequence). CDR3 size: 16 residues. J gave up 4 bases and V 4 bases, and 6 bases lay outside the gene matches.